The 5 T cell receptor beta chains reported below all come from one sample, sequenced in a study of cytomegalovirus exposure and HLA in healthy donors. Repertoires were generated with immunoSEQ multiplex PCR, while TCRdb's copy carries only in-frame clones and drops some. This table holds under 200,000 clones, roughly 96% found once. Sequenced sample: PBMCs. The receptors derive from a woman aged 18-30 years in good health and CMV-seronegative.

The chain uses TRBV4-2 and TRBJ2-4, with a weak D call TRBD1 (5 bases). The CDR3 has 15 amino acids. Germline CDR1 reads LGHNA; CDR2 reads YNFKEQ. Trimming shortened V by 1 base and J by 7 bases, and 14 bases separated the two germline ends. The CDR3 loop is CASSQVPGSENIQYF. The CDR3 region has the DNA TGTGCCAGCAGCCAAGTGCCAGGGTCAGAGAACATTCAGTACTTC.

The V call is TRBV7-9, the J call TRBJ1-2; 8 nucleotides match TRBD1. The germline V gene encodes CDR1 SEHNR and CDR2 FQNEAQ (reference sequence). The CDR3 totals 14 residues. The trim removed 5 bases at V and 8 bases at J, leaving 10 bases unmatched. CDR3 amino acids: CASSALDRGGGYTF. The CDR3 DNA follows: TGTGCCAGCAGCGCCCTTGACAGGGGTGGGGGCTACACCTTC.

The genes are TRBV19 and TRBJ2-3, with D perhaps TRBD1 (5 bases). The V and J ends lost 6 bases and 0 bases respectively, with 10 bases between them. Germline CDR1 is LNHDA and CDR2 is SQIVND (reference sequence). The CDR3 spans 14 residues. The DNA for the CDR3 is TGTGCCAGTAGAGTAAGACAGAGCACAGATACGCAGTATTTT. This translates into CASRVRQSTDTQYF.

CDR3 DNA sequence: TGTGCCAGCAGCGGGGACAGGGGGAAGATATATGGCTACACCTTC. Residues: CASSGDRGKIYGYTF. The chain is built from TRBV5-4 and TRBJ1-2; 11 bases are a match to TRBD1. Germline values: CDR1 SGHNT, CDR2 YYREEE (reference sequence). This CDR3 comprises 15 residues. Trimming removed 4 bases from V and 5 bases from J; junction bases left unmatched: 7.

The rearrangement uses TRBV11-2 and TRBJ2-7; 7 nucleotides align to TRBD2. The germline V gene has CDR1 SGHAT and CDR2 FQNNGV. This CDR3 has 16 amino acids. V dropped 5 bases and J dropped 2; count of bases not matched to a gene: 12. CDR3 in amino acids: CASSLSAGERPYEQYF. Written as DNA, the CDR3 is TGTGCCAGCAGCCTTTCGGCGGGGGAGAGACCCTACGAGCAGTACTTC.